This T cell receptor (beta chain) was documented in a study of Ad26.COV2.S vaccination and SARS-CoV-2 variants (dated by TCRdb to about 2021). In the study overall: Donors in the vaccine arm were drawn from COV1001, a phase I-IIa trial of Ad26.COV2.S in healthy adults that was multicentre, randomized, double-blind and placebo-controlled. Ad26.COV2.S was administered intramuscularly at a dose of 5x10^10 or 1x10^11 viral particles, either as one shot or as two shots given 56 days apart. The specificity and breadth of SARS-CoV-2-reactive T cell receptors after Ad26.COV2.S vaccination were assessed by TCRbeta repertoire sequencing. The TCR-sequenced set comprised about 32 samples: around 20 Ad26.COV2.S vaccine recipients, 5 placebo recipients and 8 SARS-CoV-2 convalescent individuals. Participants in the trial were split at random into five groups of five each, receiving low-dose or high-dose Ad26.COV2.S once or twice, or else placebo on both occasions. Throughout the experiments and outcome assessment, investigators stayed blinded to trial group allocation. Results the study describes overall, beyond this receptor: Spike-specific TCR breadth was higher in Ad26.COV2.S recipients than in placebo recipients (P = 0.0014). The study lacked the statistical power to compare responses across vaccine doses or regimens. After vaccination, spike-specific CD8+ and CD4+ T cell responses were reported to show substantial breadth. The authors noted that the TCR breadth and depth analyses may have underestimated total T cell responses. Vaccine and placebo recipients had similar non-spike TCR breadth, a finding consistent with the vaccine containing only spike.

The sample's treatment or condition label is to be understood as: around 19 received Ad26.COV2.S at low or high dose, single or two shots; about 5 received placebo; per-sample allocation not given. Repertoires of vaccine and placebo recipients were sequenced from samples taken on day 63 after the first injection. Between 29 July and 7 August 2020, Cohort 1b enrolled around 25 adults aged 18-55 years at one site in Boston, USA. As a vaccine, Ad26.COV2.S was a replication-incompetent adenovirus type 26 vector that expressed a prefusion-stabilized SARS-CoV-2 spike protein derived from the original Wuhan strain. A word on this clone: Its cognate antigen has yet to be identified. Base-call qualities are not available, and no considerably larger clone is one nucleotide away.

V is cut by 0 bases and J by 3 bases, and the space between the germline ends is 9 bases. CDR1 and CDR2 are drawn from the germline V gene: KGHSH, LQKENI. Inclusive of the bounding cysteine and phenylalanine, the CDR3 is 14 residues long. The kept DNA is CDR3 alone, 42 bases in frame from the first base. TCRbeta CDR3 regions were sequenced with the immunoSEQ Assay. After extraction, genomic DNA underwent amplification by bias-controlled multiplex PCR, followed by high-throughput sequencing. As for the authors' bioinformatics: To quantify the absolute abundance of every unique TCRbeta CDR3 region, sequences were collapsed and filtered. Usable DNA was measured by amplifying reference genes present in all nucleated cells, and TCRbeta template counts were normalized to that usable DNA to estimate T cell fraction. Repertoire TCRs were annotated as SARS-CoV-2-specific when V gene, CDR3 amino acid sequence and J gene were exactly matched to a known reactive TCR set. The reference SARS-CoV-2 TCR set was derived from MIRA and filtered for enrichment in COVID-19-positive ImmuneCODE repertoires, a step that removed public or cross-reactive TCRs. Based on the MIRA antigens, annotated TCRs were further analysed at the level of specific ORF or position within ORF. Breadth was defined as the number of annotated unique rearrangements divided by the total number of unique productive rearrangements, and depth was defined as the summed frequency of the annotated unique rearrangements. Group comparisons of TCR breadth used two-sided Wilcoxon rank-sum tests. TCRdb's version of the immuneACCESS table is confined to in-frame rearrangements and falls short of the full clone set. An unresolved V gene accounts for under half of the shortfall where checked; the remainder is of unknown origin. V, J and clone size are taken as reported in that table, and D and trimming were inferred from the DNA itself. The sample contains about 460,000 clones, roughly nine tenths of them found a single time. In total, the top ten clones hold around 1.6% of the sample.

This sequence originates from a person between 18 and 65 years old who received the Ad26.COV2.S COVID-19 vaccine or a placebo. Sequencing used peripheral blood, obtained in a trial of Ad26.COV2.S vaccine versus placebo. The rearranged chain carries TRBV18 and TRBJ2-7, with the D call tentatively TRBD1 or TRBD2, each fitting 5 bases. The CDR3 protein sequence reads: CASSPPGEGYEQYF. The DNA sequence is given as TGTGCCAGCTCACCACCGGGGGAAGGCTACGAGCAGTACTTC.